These 25 T cell receptor beta chains were all obtained from the same sample, sequenced in a study of shared clonotypes between healthy human individuals. Positive CCR7 selection of CD45RO-negative cells yielded the naive CD8 cells, and terminally differentiated effector memory CD45RA+ cells were excluded. Using immunoSEQ multiplex PCR, the repertoire was profiled, and TCRdb retains in-frame clones only, with some absent. The sample holds roughly 2,000,000 clones; over 85% are singletons and the top ten take roughly 1.2%. Sequencing used naive CD8+ T cells sorted from blood. The receptors derive from a man younger than 35 in good health.

This clone was observed once. At the DNA level, this CDR3 is encoded by other sequences in the same sample as well. The gene calls are TRBV7-9 and TRBJ2-3; a possible D gene is TRBD1 (6 bases). CDR3 size: 12 residues. The V gene's germline CDR1 is SEHNR and CDR2 FQNEAQ (reference sequence). V gave up 5 bases and J gave up 6 bases, with 9 bases separating them. The chain's CDR3 is CASSPRGDTQYF. For the CDR3, the DNA is TGTGCCAGCAGCCCTAGGGGGGATACGCAGTATTTT.

The chain joins TRBV5-1 to TRBJ2-7, with TRBD1 identical over 7 bases. The CDR3 totals 17 residues. The trim removed 0 bases at V and 1 base at J, leaving 10 bases unmatched. Germline CDR1 reads SGHRS; CDR2 reads YFSETQ. DNA of the CDR3: TGCGCCAGCAGCTTGGAATGGTTGGGGGACAGTTCCTACGAGCAGTACTTC. Protein: CASSLEWLGDSSYEQYF.

This clone is a singleton in its sample. V usage is TRBV7-2 and J usage is TRBJ2-7; 9 nucleotides match TRBD2. After removal of 5 bases from V and 5 bases from J, the junction contained 10 bases not matched to a gene. CDR3 size: 15 residues. CDR1 and CDR2 from the germline V gene are SGHTA and FQGNSA. The CDR3 region has the DNA TGTGCCAGCAGCCCCCTCCTAGCGGGATACCACGAGCAGTACTTC. This sequence encodes CASSPLLAGYHEQYF. Using reference TRBV7-2 and TRBJ2-7 for the parts outside the CDR3, the full variable domain is GAGVSQSPSNKVTEKGKDVELRCDPISGHTALYWYRQSLGQGLEFLIYFQGNSAPDKSGLPSDRFSAERTGGSVSTLTIQRTQQEDSAVYLCASSPLLAGYHEQYFGPGTRLTVT.

The rearrangement joins TRBV27 to TRBJ2-2, with D possibly TRBD2 on 5 matching bases. V dropped 3 bases and J dropped 5 bases, with 19 bases sitting between them. The CDR3 is made up of 17 amino acids. CDR1 is MNHEY and CDR2 is SMNVEV in the germline V gene (reference sequence). CDR3 DNA: TGTGCCAGCAGTTTCCGGCGTATGGACGGGAAGACCGGGGAGCTGTTTTTT. Translation: CASSFRRMDGKTGELFF.

Comment on this clone: The sample carries other DNA sequences with the same CDR3. The chain employs TRBV28 and TRBJ1-5; D not certain. The CDR3 is 14 residues long. Trimming cost V 4 bases and J 0 bases, with 7 bases left between them. The germline V gene has CDR1 MDHEN and CDR2 SYDVKM. CDR3 amino acids: CASSYHVSNQPQHF. The CDR3 region has the DNA TGTGCCAGCAGTTACCACGTTAGCAATCAGCCCCAGCATTTT.

This clone was counted a single time. V gene TRBV9 combines with J gene TRBJ2-1; tentative D call: TRBD2 (8 bases). CDR1 and CDR2 (germline): SGDLS, YYNGEE. CDR3 length equals 14 residues. The ends were cut back, 4 bases at V and 10 bases at J, with 18 bases in the middle. The CDR3 sequence: CASSPPGGGIEQFF. DNA for the CDR3: TGTGCCAGCAGCCCCCCGGGAGGGGGCATCGAGCAGTTCTTC. Together with reference TRBV9 and TRBJ2-1, the CDR3 gives the full variable domain: DSGVTQTPKHLITATGQRVTLRCSPRSGDLSVYWYQQSLDQGLQFLIQYYNGEERAKGNILERFSAQQFPDLHSELNLSSLELGDSALYFCASSPPGGGIEQFFGPGTRLTVL.

As regards this clone: Other DNA sequences in this specimen translate into the identical CDR3. This chain links TRBV2 with TRBJ1-2; D remains unclear. Germline V gene data show CDR1 as SNHLY and CDR2 as FYNNEI. V shed 3 bases and J shed 4 bases, with 9 bases lying between them. The CDR3 is 13 residues long. The CDR3 sequence is CASSEGGSYGYTF. The CDR3 coding sequence is TGTGCCAGCAGTGAGGGTGGGTCCTATGGCTACACCTTC.

To note about this clone: Other DNA sequences within the sample encode an identical CDR3. V usage is TRBV11-2 and J usage is TRBJ2-2, with TRBD1 matching 7 bases. The CDR3 has 16 amino acids. The V gene's germline CDR1 is SGHAT and CDR2 FQNNGV. Trimming at V came to 5 bases and at J to 0 bases, leaving 6 bases not matched to a gene. The CDR3 coding sequence is TGTGCCAGCAGCCCGCGGACAGGAACGAACACCGGGGAGCTGTTTTTT. As protein: CASSPRTGTNTGELFF.

The gene calls are TRBV13 and TRBJ2-7; 14 positions match TRBD2. From germline, CDR1 is PRHDT and CDR2 FYEKMQ (reference sequence). The V gene end was trimmed by 4 bases and the J gene end by 6 bases; junction bases not matched to a gene: 8. This CDR3 has 16 amino acids. The DNA for the CDR3 is TGTGCCAGCAGCTCCTCTAGACTAGCGGGAGGGGGCGAGCAGTACTTC. It yields the protein CASSSSRLAGGGEQYF.

The chain carries TRBV27 and TRBJ1-6; 7 positions agree with TRBD1. Trimming at V came to 5 bases and at J to 4 bases, leaving 8 bases not matched to a gene. The CDR3 has 16 residues. From germline, CDR1 is MNHEY and CDR2 SMNVEV (reference sequence). For the CDR3, the DNA is TGTGCCAGCAGTCCCGGGACAGTTTTTTATAATTCACCCCTCCACTTT. It specifies CASSPGTVFYNSPLHF.

Points on this clone: The same CDR3 arises from other DNA sequences in this sample as well. The chain recombines TRBV9 with TRBJ2-3, with 7 bases identical to TRBD1. The CDR3 sequence is 15 residues long. Per germline, CDR1 SGDLS and CDR2 YYNGEE. The V gene end was trimmed by 0 bases and the J gene end by 3 bases; junction bases not matched to a gene: 4. CDR3 coding DNA: TGTGCCAGCAGCGTAGAGGGCAGGGGGACAGATACGCAGTATTTT. Amino acid sequence: CASSVEGRGTDTQYF.

V usage is TRBV6-5 and J usage is TRBJ1-2, with TRBD1 matching over 9 bases. Trimming took 4 bases from V and 4 from J; bases not matched to a gene: 4. Germline-derived CDR1 and CDR2 are MNHEY and SVGAGI. The CDR3 is 14 amino acids. CDR3 in DNA: TGTGCCAGCAGTTCCAACAGGGGGCCCTATGGCTACACCTTC. It encodes CASSSNRGPYGYTF.

The gene calls are TRBV10-2 and TRBJ2-1; 7 bases map to TRBD2. Germline CDR1 WSHSY, CDR2 SAAADI. This CDR3 is built from 15 residues. The junction had 12 bases not matched to a gene; V was cut back by 9 bases and J by 4 bases. For the CDR3, the DNA is TGCGCCAGGACAGACCCTAGCGGACTATACAATGAGCAGTTCTTC. Translating gives CARTDPSGLYNEQFF.

The rearrangement joins TRBV6-5 to TRBJ2-2, with D maybe TRBD1 (6 bases). The CDR3 is 14 residues long. Trimming removed 10 bases at V and 7 bases at J, with 19 bases between. Per the germline V gene, CDR1 is MNHEY and CDR2 is SVGAGI. CDR3 loop: CATTGTRRGGELFF. The CDR3 nucleotides are TGTGCCACCACAGGGACCCGGCGCGGCGGGGAGCTGTTTTTT.

V and J are TRBV9 and TRBJ2-7; TRBD1 aligns across 7 bases. CDR3 length: 14 residues. The germline CDR1 and CDR2 sequences are SGDLS and YYNGEE. J was trimmed by 4 bases and V by 3 bases; bases with no gene match: 7. The CDR3: CASSAGTAEYEQYF. CDR3 nucleotide sequence: TGTGCCAGCAGCGCCGGGACAGCCGAGTACGAGCAGTACTTC.

The chain joins TRBV21-1 to TRBJ1-2. TRBV21-1 is a pseudogene locus. The length of the CDR3 is 14 residues. The DNA for the CDR3 is TGTGCCAGCAGCAAACTTGGAGGGGGCTATGGCTACACCTTC. Protein: CASSKLGGGYGYTF.

As to this clone: In the same sample, other DNA sequences code for this CDR3. The genes are TRBV6-5 and TRBJ2-5, with D maybe TRBD1 (6 bases). Per the germline V gene, CDR1 is MNHEY and CDR2 is SVGAGI. CDR3 size: 15 residues. V was trimmed by 0 bases and J by 2 bases, leaving 10 bases between them. CDR3 amino acids: CASSYSGGIQETQYF. CDR3 coding DNA: TGTGCCAGCAGTTACTCAGGGGGAATACAAGAGACCCAGTACTTC.

The DNA of the CDR3 is TGTGCCAGCAGCTATCCGTGGGGCTCGGGCACCGGGGAGCTGTTTTTT. Its protein is CASSYPWGSGTGELFF. This rearrangement joins TRBV7-9 to TRBJ2-2; D is possibly TRBD1 (5 bases). The CDR3 totals 16 residues. Germline V gene lookup returns CDR1 SEHNR and CDR2 FQNEAQ (reference sequence). The V end was cut by 4 bases, the J end by 4 bases, with 16 bases between.

The chain has TRBV6-5 and TRBJ2-7, with 9 bases lining up with TRBD2. Germline loops: CDR1 MNHEY, CDR2 SVGAGI. The V segment lost 5 bases and the J segment 2 bases; nucleotides outside the gene matches: 4. The CDR3 loop spans 14 amino acids. The CDR3 region is CASSPSGEAYEQYF. Written as DNA, the CDR3 is TGTGCCAGCAGTCCTAGCGGGGAGGCCTACGAGCAGTACTTC.

This chain connects TRBV4-3 to TRBJ2-7, with 7 bases that match TRBD2. The CDR3 is 13 amino acids. The V gene end was trimmed by 3 bases and the J gene end by 8 bases; junction bases not matched to a gene: 7. CDR1 and CDR2 from the germline V gene are LGHNA and YSLEER. The CDR3 coding sequence is TGCGCCAGCAGCCAGGCAGACGGGGGGAAGCAGTACTTC. It is translated as CASSQADGGKQYF.

This clone was found a few times. At the DNA level, this CDR3 is encoded by other sequences in the same sample as well. The chain is built from TRBV27 and TRBJ2-7, with D unresolved. The length of the CDR3 is 13 residues. Trimming pared 3 bases from V and 0 bases from J, leaving 6 bases between. Germline V gene sequence: CDR1 MNHEY, CDR2 SMNVEV (reference sequence). The DNA for the CDR3 is TGTGCCAGCAGTTTCTCCAGCTCCTACGAGCAGTACTTC. As protein: CASSFSSSYEQYF.

This rearrangement joins TRBV29-1 to TRBJ1-2, with TRBD1 identical over 7 bases. CDR3 length: 13 residues. Germline V lookup: CDR1 SQVTM, CDR2 ANQGSEA. V was pared by 7 bases and J by 0 bases, with 5 bases of the junction left unmatched. The CDR3 here is CSAGTGANYGYTF. The CDR3 DNA follows: TGCAGCGCAGGAACAGGGGCTAACTATGGCTACACCTTC.

The V gene is TRBV10-2, the J gene TRBJ2-7, with TRBD1 identical over 10 bases. Germline CDR1 reads WSHSY; CDR2 reads SAAADI. Trimming cost V 1 base and J 2 bases; bases outside gene matches: 2. The CDR3 is 15 amino acids. The CDR3 sequence is CASSELTGGPYEQYF. CDR3 DNA sequence: TGCGCCAGCAGTGAGTTGACAGGGGGCCCCTACGAGCAGTACTTC.

V gene TRBV15 combines with J gene TRBJ2-7; D not certain. This CDR3 spans 12 amino acids. V gave up 3 bases and J gave up 5 bases, with 8 bases separating them. Germline-derived CDR1 and CDR2 are LNHNV and YYDKDF (reference sequence). CDR3 in amino acids: CATSSSFDEQYF. The CDR3 DNA follows: TGTGCCACCAGCAGTAGTTTCGACGAGCAGTACTTC.

For this clone: The sample holds other DNA sequences that translate to the same CDR3. The J gene is TRBJ2-7, the V gene TRBV13; D may correspond to TRBD1 or TRBD2 (5 bases each). The germline gives CDR1 PRHDT, CDR2 FYEKMQ (reference sequence). V was shortened by 3 bases and J by 0 bases, with 6 bases between the two germline ends. This CDR3 spans 13 amino acids. The CDR3 DNA is TGTGCCAGCAGCTTTGGGGGCTCCTACGAGCAGTACTTC. This gives the protein CASSFGGSYEQYF.